This passage covers 11 T cell receptor beta chains from one sample sequenced in a study of PD-L1 blockade in urothelial cancer. Repertoires were generated with immunoSEQ multiplex PCR, while TCRdb's copy carries only in-frame clones and drops some. The sample carries some 79,000 clones, 82% recorded once. Sequencing used PBMCs, obtained around atezolizumab (anti-PD-L1) treatment. These receptors originate from a man aged 65-85 years with urothelial cancer.

The V call is TRBV2, the J call TRBJ2-1; 7 bases match TRBD1. Germline V gene lookup returns CDR1 SNHLY and CDR2 FYNNEI. The CDR3 runs to 13 residues. The V segment lost 3 bases and the J segment 15 bases; nucleotides outside the gene matches: 11. CDR3 amino acids: CASSERERGLAFF. The CDR3 region has the DNA TGTGCCAGCAGTGAGAGGGAAAGGGGGCTGGCGTTCTTC.

The chain joins TRBV5-6 to TRBJ1-2; D not certain. This CDR3 has 12 amino acids. Germline V gene sequence: CDR1 SGHDT, CDR2 YYEEEE. Trimming took 3 bases from V and 6 from J, leaving 9 bases between them. The CDR3 bases are TGTGCCAGCAGCTGGGGAGACGATGGCTACACCTTC. Its protein product is CASSWGDDGYTF.

The chain recombines TRBV5-6 with TRBJ1-3; D gene ambiguous. V gave up 6 bases and J gave up 1 base, with 14 bases separating them. Germline V gene sequence: CDR1 SGHDT, CDR2 YYEEEE. This CDR3 is 15 amino acids long. This CDR3 is CASNLDTRSGNTIYF. CDR3 coding DNA: TGTGCCAGCAACCTCGACACCCGGTCTGGAAACACCATATATTTT.

The V gene is TRBV19, the J gene TRBJ1-1, with 8 bases matching TRBD1. This CDR3 spans 16 amino acids. Unmatched junction bases numbered 10, after V lost 6 bases and J lost 1 base. Germline-derived CDR1 and CDR2 are LNHDA and SQIVND (reference sequence). CDR3 DNA: TGTGCCAGTAGCGATCGGACAGGGACGGAGAACACTGAAGCTTTCTTT. The encoded protein is CASSDRTGTENTEAFF.

The rearrangement uses TRBV28 and TRBJ1-1; D may be TRBD1 (5 bases). The CDR3 is 14 residues long. V gave up 2 bases and J gave up 10 bases, with 17 bases separating them. Germline CDR1 reads MDHEN; CDR2 reads SYDVKM. The CDR3 loop is CASSLPGGGVGAFF. DNA of the CDR3: TGTGCCAGCAGTTTACCCGGGGGGGGAGTCGGAGCTTTCTTT.

J is TRBJ2-2 and V is TRBV4-2, with TRBD1 matching over 8 bases. Trimming cost V 2 bases and J 1 base; bases outside gene matches: 9. The CDR3 has 18 amino acids. From germline, CDR1 is LGHNA and CDR2 YNFKEQ. CDR3 DNA: TGTGCCAGCAGCCAAAACAAAGCAGGGGGCCTGAACACCGGGGAGCTGTTTTTT. This encodes CASSQNKAGGLNTGELFF.

CDR3 in amino acids: CASSFAGASTDTQYF. The DNA of the CDR3 is TGTGCCAGCAGCTTTGCTGGGGCGAGCACAGATACGCAGTATTTT. The gene calls are TRBV5-4 and TRBJ2-3; possible D gene TRBD1, 5 bases. Per germline, CDR1 SGHNT and CDR2 YYREEE (reference sequence). CDR3 length equals 15 residues. V lost 2 bases, J lost 0 bases, and 10 bases lay in between.

The chain links TRBV19 to TRBJ1-5; 8 bases line up with TRBD1. Germline lookup yields CDR1 LNHDA and CDR2 SQIVND (reference sequence). The junction had 11 bases not matched to a gene; V was cut back by 5 bases and J by 2 bases. The length of the CDR3 is 17 residues. The CDR3, as DNA: TGTGCCAGTAGTTTCCTCCAGGGGGCGCGCGGCAATCAGCCCCAGCATTTT. Encoded protein: CASSFLQGARGNQPQHF.

This rearrangement joins TRBV5-1 to TRBJ1-4, with D maybe TRBD1 (6 bases). The CDR3 consists of 17 residues. Germline CDR1 is SGHRS and CDR2 is YFSETQ. Trimming removed 0 bases from V and 6 bases from J, with 18 bases in between. CDR3 amino acids: CASSLAGTQGVDEKLFF. CDR3 nucleotides: TGCGCCAGCAGCTTGGCCGGGACACAGGGAGTGGATGAAAAACTGTTTTTT.

This clone was seen a single time. The J gene is TRBJ1-1, the V gene TRBV4-1; D unresolved. The CDR3 consists of 18 residues. Germline CDR1 MGHRA, CDR2 YSYEKL. V lost 1 base and J lost 2, with 20 bases in between. The DNA of the CDR3 is TGCGCCAGCAGCCAAGGCTCTACCGATAGCAGTAAAAACACTGAAGCTTTCTTT. Its protein product is CASSQGSTDSSKNTEAFF.

The CDR3 loop reads CASSQDTGVRLFF. The DNA for the CDR3 is TGCGCCAGCAGCCAGGACACAGGGGTTAGACTGTTTTTT. This chain links TRBV4-3 with TRBJ1-4; 7 nucleotides agree with TRBD1. V was clipped by 3 bases and J by 13 bases; unmatched bases: 8. Germline lookup yields CDR1 LGHNA and CDR2 YSLEER. This CDR3 region has 13 residues.